The 30 T cell receptor beta chains in this list originate from one sample, sequenced in a study of tumor T cells in aggressive B-cell lymphoma (dated by TCRdb to about 2017). Receptor amplification or capture employed the immunoSEQ multiplex PCR assay. This immuneACCESS table, as held by TCRdb, lists in-frame sequences with V and J called but not all clones. Of the missing ones, under half trace to an unresolved V gene in checked studies; the others have no known cause. The sample has under 6,500 clones on record, 82% of them singletons. The ten largest clonotypes hold around 2.8% of the sample. The sequenced material came from tumor tissue. Receptors originate from an adult with diffuse large B cell lymphoma.

The chain employs TRBV28 and TRBJ1-3; maybe TRBD1 (6 bases). The CDR3 sequence is 16 residues long. Germline CDR1 is MDHEN and CDR2 is SYDVKM. V lost 2 bases and J 0 bases, leaving 11 bases between the germline ends. In nucleotides, the CDR3 is TGTGCCAGCAGTTTAATTGGACAGATCTCTGGAAACACCATATATTTT. This sequence encodes CASSLIGQISGNTIYF.

This chain uses TRBV14 with TRBJ2-5; TRBD1 matches 9 bases. The CDR3 is made up of 16 amino acids. Germline CDR1 reads SGHDN; CDR2 reads FVKESK. V lost 0 bases and J lost 6; bases outside the gene matches: 8. Written as DNA, the CDR3 is TGTGCCAGCAGCCAAGATCCCGGACAGGGGACGAAGACCCAGTACTTC. This translates into CASSQDPGQGTKTQYF.

The chain has TRBV2 and TRBJ1-6; TRBD1 might be the D (5 bases). This CDR3 is built from 14 residues. Trimming took off 4 bases at V and 6 bases at J, with 10 bases between the two ends. CDR1 SNHLY and CDR2 FYNNEI come from the germline V gene. Here the CDR3 reads CASSGGDSNSPLHF. The CDR3 bases are TGTGCCAGCAGTGGGGGGGACTCTAATTCACCCCTCCACTTT.

The chain is built from TRBV5-4 and TRBJ1-2, with 10 bases that match TRBD1. The V gene end was trimmed by 4 bases and the J gene end by 8 bases; junction bases not matched to a gene: 8. Looked up from germline, CDR1 is SGHNT and CDR2 is YYREEE (reference sequence). This CDR3 is built from 14 residues. CDR3 region: CASSTRDRGFGYTF. The CDR3, as DNA: TGTGCCAGCAGCACCCGGGACAGGGGTTTCGGCTACACCTTC.

This clone was observed once. The V and J genes are TRBV27 and TRBJ2-3, with D possibly being TRBD1 (6 bases). Germline V gene sequence: CDR1 MNHEY, CDR2 SMNVEV (reference sequence). The CDR3 is made up of 13 amino acids. Deletions cut 2 bases from V and 7 bases from J, with 10 bases between. Written as DNA, the CDR3 is TGTGCCAGCAGTTTAGGACAGTGGAATACGCAGTATTTT. Its protein is CASSLGQWNTQYF.

As to this clone: The germline gene is not matched at one end of the junction; a read error may be the cause. Other DNA sequences of this sample code for an identical CDR3. J is TRBJ2-7 and V is TRBV2, with 7 bases matching TRBD1. Germline V gives CDR1 SNHLY, CDR2 FYNNEI. The CDR3 is made up of 14 amino acids. Here the CDR3 DNA reads TGTGCCAGCAGTGAGTCGGGACAGCCCTACGAGCAGTACTTT. Its protein product is CASSESGQPYEQYF.

The rearrangement joins TRBV2 to TRBJ2-7; 7 bases fit TRBD2. This CDR3 is built from 14 residues. V lost 6 bases to trimming and J lost 5 bases; unmatched junction nucleotides: 10. From germline, CDR1 is SNHLY and CDR2 FYNNEI. The CDR3 DNA follows: TGTGCCAGCAGATCCTCGGGCGGGAGACACGAGCAGTACTTC. This translates into CASRSSGGRHEQYF.

The rearrangement uses TRBV14 and TRBJ2-3; 7 positions match TRBD2. The CDR3 totals 16 residues. After removal of 4 bases from V and 4 bases from J, the junction contained 11 bases not matched to a gene. Germline V gene lookup returns CDR1 SGHDN and CDR2 FVKESK. The DNA for the CDR3 is TGTGCCAGCAGCCCATTTTTCCGGGAGGAGGCAGATACGCAGTATTTT. Amino acid sequence: CASSPFFREEADTQYF.

J is TRBJ2-1 and V is TRBV7-2; 8 positions agree with TRBD1. The CDR3 totals 14 residues. From germline, CDR1 is SGHTA and CDR2 FQGNSA. J was trimmed by 12 bases and V by 3 bases; bases with no gene match: 10. The CDR3 DNA is TGTGCCAGCAGCTTGGGACAGGTCTCGGCAGGGCAGTTCTTC. Its translation is CASSLGQVSAGQFF.

The V and J genes are TRBV4-3 and TRBJ2-7; tentatively, D is TRBD1 (6 bases). Looked up from germline, CDR1 is LGHNA and CDR2 is YSLEER. Trimming cost V 3 bases and J 2 bases, with 20 bases left between them. The CDR3 runs 17 residues. CDR3 sequence reads: CASSQRTVNTQAYEQYF. CDR3 bases: TGCGCCAGCAGCCAGAGGACAGTGAATACACAAGCCTACGAGCAGTACTTC.

The chain combines TRBV5-1 with TRBJ2-5; possibly TRBD2 for D (5 bases). The CDR3 runs 15 residues. Germline V gene lookup returns CDR1 SGHRS and CDR2 YFSETQ. V lost 1 base and J 5 bases, leaving 15 bases between the germline ends. The CDR3 DNA reads TGCGCCAGCAGCTTGAGAGGGTTCGAGGTCGAGACCCAGTACTTC. Protein sequence: CASSLRGFEVETQYF.

This clone has just one count. V is TRBV19 and J is TRBJ2-2; D call uncertain. Looked up from germline, CDR1 is LNHDA and CDR2 is SQIVND (reference sequence). CDR3 size: 14 residues. Between the trimmed V and J ends, which lost 11 bases and 3 bases, there was a span of 16 bases. The CDR3 sequence: CASLTREYTGELFF. CDR3 in DNA: TGTGCCTCCCTAACTCGCGAATACACCGGGGAGCTGTTTTTT.

This clone was seen more than once but under ten times. The chain recombines TRBV5-6 with TRBJ1-2; no reliable D call. This CDR3 has 14 amino acids. The V end was cut by 4 bases, the J end by 0 bases, with 10 bases between. Germline loops: CDR1 SGHDT, CDR2 YYEEEE. DNA for the CDR3: TGTGCCAGCAGCGGACTTACAGCTAACTATGGCTACACCTTC. This translates into CASSGLTANYGYTF.

This clone was seen a single time. V is TRBV11-2 and J is TRBJ1-1; no clear D gene. Germline V gene data show CDR1 as SGHAT and CDR2 as FQNNGV. The CDR3 is 15 residues long. The germline V and J ends were trimmed by 1 base and 1 base, with 10 bases remaining between them. Here the CDR3 DNA reads TGTGCCAGCAGCTTAGCGCGGGTTTGGAACACTGAAGCTTTCTTT. Residues: CASSLARVWNTEAFF.

The chain employs TRBV6-6 and TRBJ1-1; D ambiguous. This CDR3 contains 13 residues. CDR1 MNHNY and CDR2 SVGAGI come from the germline V gene (reference sequence). The V end was cut by 6 bases, the J end by 5 bases, with 13 bases between. As DNA, the CDR3 is TGTGCCAGCAGCACTCTCCCGACTACTGAAGCTTTCTTT. This encodes CASSTLPTTEAFF.

The chain couples TRBV2 to TRBJ2-5; 13 bases match TRBD2. J lost 4 bases, V lost 9 bases, and 8 bases had no gene match. Looked up from germline, CDR1 is SNHLY and CDR2 is FYNNEI. CDR3 length: 15 residues. As DNA, the CDR3 is TGTGCCAGTGAGAGACTAGCGGGAGGTCTAGAGACCCAGTACTTC. As protein: CASERLAGGLETQYF.

The rearrangement links TRBV2 to TRBJ2-2; D possibly corresponds to TRBD1 (5 bases). Germline V gene sequence: CDR1 SNHLY, CDR2 FYNNEI. The CDR3 is 16 amino acids. V was pared by 5 bases and J by 0 bases, with 13 bases between. This CDR3 is CASSTRQTANTGELFF. CDR3 sequence (DNA): TGTGCCAGCAGTACCCGTCAGACAGCGAACACCGGGGAGCTGTTTTTT.

The rearrangement uses TRBV19 and TRBJ2-6; 7 bases align to TRBD1. CDR3 length: 19 residues. After removal of 1 base from V and 1 base from J, the junction contained 10 bases not matched to a gene. Looked up from germline, CDR1 is LNHDA and CDR2 is SQIVND (reference sequence). The CDR3 nucleotides are TGTGCCAGTAGTATAGTGCCCGGGCAGGGGGTTTCTGGGGCCAACGTCCTGACTTTC. It codes for CASSIVPGQGVSGANVLTF.

This rearrangement joins TRBV27 to TRBJ2-7, with 10 bases fitting TRBD2. CDR1 and CDR2 from the germline V gene are MNHEY and SMNVEV (reference sequence). This CDR3 has 16 residues. J lost 2 bases, V lost 6 bases, and 10 bases had no gene match. The CDR3 nucleotides read TGTGCCAGCAGAAGGCTAGCGGGAGCCGCGACCTACGAGCAGTACTTC. Translated, it gives CASRRLAGAATYEQYF.

The genes are TRBV4-1 and TRBJ2-1; the match to TRBD2 covers 7 bases. From germline, CDR1 is MGHRA and CDR2 YSYEKL. Germline trimming cut 1 base from V and 6 bases from J; bases unmatched to any gene: 6. The CDR3 totals 15 residues. In DNA form, the CDR3 reads TGCGCCAGCAGCCAAGTAGGGCGGGAGCGCAATGAGCAGTTCTTC. Residues: CASSQVGRERNEQFF.

The chain joins TRBV9 to TRBJ2-1; 10 nucleotides align to TRBD2. Trimming cost V 4 bases and J 9 bases; bases outside gene matches: 16. CDR3 length: 17 residues. CDR1 is SGDLS, CDR2 YYNGEE, per germline. As DNA, the CDR3 is TGTGCCAGCAGCCCGAGAGGCCTAGCGGGAGAGGGTAGTGAGCAGTTCTTC. It yields the protein CASSPRGLAGEGSEQFF.

In this sample, this clone turned up once. CDR3 DNA: TGCGCCAGCAGCCAATCGACAGGCTCCTACAATGAGCAGTTCTTC. Its translation is CASSQSTGSYNEQFF. V usage is TRBV5-1 and J usage is TRBJ2-1; D is possibly TRBD1 (6 bases). The CDR3 length is 15 residues. From germline, CDR1 is SGHRS and CDR2 YFSETQ. The ends were cut back, 4 bases at V and 0 bases at J, with 11 bases in the middle.

The chain has TRBV21-1 and TRBJ2-7; the D call in the table, TRBD2, was not verified against the DNA. TRBV21-1 is a listed pseudogene. The CDR3 contains 15 residues. The CDR3 nucleotides are TGTGCCAGCAGCAGTAGCGGGAGGAGCTCCTACGAGCAGTACTTC. Translated, it gives CASSSSGRSSYEQYF.

The rearrangement uses TRBV4-2 and TRBJ2-1; TRBD2 matches at 8 bases. Losses at the gene ends were 0 bases for V and 3 bases for J; bases not matched to a gene: 22. Germline CDR1 and CDR2: LGHNA and YNFKEQ. The CDR3 loop spans 22 amino acids. CDR3 residues: CASSQDLRTRAGDPLGYNEQFF. The CDR3 coding sequence is TGTGCCAGCAGCCAAGATCTCAGGACTAGAGCGGGGGATCCGCTCGGCTACAATGAGCAGTTCTTC.

The table lists this clone with a count of one. J is TRBJ2-7 and V is TRBV4-2; tentatively, D is TRBD1 (7 bases). The ends were cut back, 8 bases at V and 3 bases at J, with 11 bases in the middle. The CDR3 spans 12 residues. Per germline, CDR1 LGHNA and CDR2 YNFKEQ. CDR3 nucleotide sequence: TGTGCCAGCGGCAGGGGGGTCTACGAGCAGTACTTC. Translation gives CASGRGVYEQYF.

The chain is built from TRBV6-4 and TRBJ2-3; 12 bases are shared with TRBD2. With 4 bases clipped from V and 5 bases from J, the junction kept 16 bases outside the gene matches. This CDR3 is built from 19 residues. Germline CDR1 is MRHNA and CDR2 is SNTAGT. The CDR3: CASSGPLLTSGGARDTQYF. The CDR3 nucleotides are TGTGCCAGCAGTGGGCCCCTTTTGACTAGCGGGGGAGCTAGAGATACGCAGTATTTT.

This chain joins TRBV19 and TRBJ2-7; the match to TRBD1 covers 9 bases. This CDR3 is built from 15 residues. Germline loops: CDR1 LNHDA, CDR2 SQIVND (reference sequence). V was clipped by 5 bases and J by 2 bases; unmatched bases: 7. Written as DNA, the CDR3 is TGTGCCAGTAGTGTCTCCGGGACAGGGCCCTACGAGCAGTACTTC. This sequence encodes CASSVSGTGPYEQYF.

The chain carries TRBV11-2 and TRBJ2-5; a possible D gene is TRBD2 (5 bases). The end of the DNA is better explained by TRBJ2-7, so the J call may be wrong. Germline lookup yields CDR1 SGHAT and CDR2 FQNNGV. This CDR3 comprises 20 residues. CDR3 in amino acids: CASSLDIEPKSDSSAYEQYF. The CDR3 DNA follows: TGTGCCAGCAGCTTAGATATAGAGCCAAAGTCGGACTCCTCAGCCTACGAGCAGTACTTC.

The CDR3 region is CASSPQGAGYTF. CDR3 DNA sequence: TGTGCCAGCTCACCCCAGGGCGCTGGCTACACCTTC. The V gene is TRBV18, the J gene TRBJ1-2; a weak D match, TRBD1 (5 bases). The CDR3 runs to 12 residues. Germline V CDR1 and CDR2: KGHSH, LQKENI. V lost 3 bases to trimming and J lost 7 bases, with 9 bases between them.

V is TRBV28 and J is TRBJ2-1; 9 nucleotides line up with TRBD2. With 5 bases clipped from V and 5 bases from J, the junction kept 4 bases outside the gene matches. CDR1 and CDR2 (germline): MDHEN, SYDVKM. The CDR3 consists of 14 residues. The CDR3 DNA sequence: TGTGCCAGCAGTCCTAGCGGGACCCACAATGAGCAGTTCTTC. Amino acid sequence: CASSPSGTHNEQFF.